These T cell receptor beta chains were read from a single sample in a study of regulatory T cells in long-lasting Graves disease. TCRdb re-derived calls from the multiplex PCR reads in MiXCR, one entry per CDR3 protein. The sample comprises fewer than 600,000 distinct CDR3 sequences, 22% of which are singletons, and roughly 14% rests with the top ten. The sample here was peripheral blood mononuclear cells (PBMCs), taken when the disease was refractory, from a patient treated with antithyroid drugs. The receptors were gathered from a female donor with Graves disease. Both conserved end residues are trimmed from each CDR3. A D gene is named only where the DNA matches it firmly.

V gene	J gene	D gene	CDR3 protein
TRBV30	TRBJ2-7	.	AWSAGTTDWVY
TRBV19	TRBJ2-7	TRBD1	ASSALTGATYEQY
TRBV7-2	TRBJ2-5	.	ANSLKETQY
TRBV29-1	TRBJ1-2	.	SVPGGGDGYT
TRBV11-1	TRBJ1-6	TRBD1	ASSFGQAKPLH
TRBV28	TRBJ1-4	.	ASSNEKLF
TRBV2	TRBJ2-2	TRBD2	ASIGASGRNTGELF
TRBV12-3/TRBV12-4	TRBJ1-2	.	ASTQGRRGYT
TRBV12-3/TRBV12-4	TRBJ2-5	.	ASSLGTQETQY
TRBV4-3	TRBJ2-7	TRBD2	ASSQDPPGTGGHEQY
TRBV28	TRBJ2-4	.	ASSPALAKNIQY
TRBV3-1	TRBJ2-7	TRBD1	ASSQAGTAVNEQY
TRBV19	TRBJ2-5	TRBD1	ASSTWTGGNKETQY
TRBV4-1	TRBJ2-1	TRBD2	ASAGAGDNEQF
TRBV11-2	TRBJ1-3	.	ASSLVLLGNTIY
TRBV7-2	TRBJ1-1	.	ASSLTVMNTEAF
TRBV2	TRBJ1-1	TRBD1	ASSLEGADTEAF
TRBV11-2	TRBJ2-7	.	ASSSFVSLRAYIDEQY
TRBV19	TRBJ1-4	.	ASSTGSFNEKLF
TRBV20-1	TRBJ1-5	TRBD1	SARTTGQGHQPQH
TRBV7-3	TRBJ2-2	.	ASSLDPGGTGELF
TRBV7-2	TRBJ1-2	TRBD1	ASSLLQGAEGYT
TRBV20-1	TRBJ1-1	.	SARVVRMTEAF
TRBV7-2	TRBJ2-2	.	ASSLASGTF
TRBV28	TRBJ2-7	TRBD1	ASSSFTGTGARVQY
TRBV7-6	TRBJ1-1	.	ASSLFGGVSNTEAF
TRBV28	TRBJ1-1	.	ASSPGMGIYTEAF